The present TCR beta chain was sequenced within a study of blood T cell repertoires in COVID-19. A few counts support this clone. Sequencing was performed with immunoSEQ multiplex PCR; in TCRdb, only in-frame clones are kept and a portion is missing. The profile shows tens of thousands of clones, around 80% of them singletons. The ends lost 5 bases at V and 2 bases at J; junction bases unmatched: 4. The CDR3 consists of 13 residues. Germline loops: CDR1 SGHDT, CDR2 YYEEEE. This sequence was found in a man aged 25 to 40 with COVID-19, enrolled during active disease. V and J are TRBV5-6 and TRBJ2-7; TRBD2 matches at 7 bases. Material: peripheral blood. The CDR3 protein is CASSQGLAYEQYF. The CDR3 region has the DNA TGTGCCAGCAGTCAAGGACTAGCCTACGAGCAGTACTTC.